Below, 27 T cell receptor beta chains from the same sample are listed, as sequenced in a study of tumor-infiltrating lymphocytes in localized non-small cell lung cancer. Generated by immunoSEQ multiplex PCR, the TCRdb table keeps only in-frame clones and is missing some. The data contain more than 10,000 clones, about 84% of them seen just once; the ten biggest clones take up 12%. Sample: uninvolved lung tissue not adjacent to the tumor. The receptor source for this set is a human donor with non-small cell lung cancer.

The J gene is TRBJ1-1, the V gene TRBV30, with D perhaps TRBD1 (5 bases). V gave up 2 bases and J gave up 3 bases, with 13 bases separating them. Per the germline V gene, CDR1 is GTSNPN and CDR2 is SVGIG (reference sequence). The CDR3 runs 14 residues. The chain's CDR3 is CAWSFGGLDTEAFF. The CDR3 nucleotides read TGTGCCTGGAGTTTTGGGGGGTTGGACACTGAAGCTTTCTTT.

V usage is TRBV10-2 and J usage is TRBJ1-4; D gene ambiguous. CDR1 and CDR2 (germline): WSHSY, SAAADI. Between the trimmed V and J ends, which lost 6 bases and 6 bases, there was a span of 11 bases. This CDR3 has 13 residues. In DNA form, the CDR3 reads TGCGCCAGCAGGGCAGACCGAGATGAAAAACTGTTTTTT. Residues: CASRADRDEKLFF.

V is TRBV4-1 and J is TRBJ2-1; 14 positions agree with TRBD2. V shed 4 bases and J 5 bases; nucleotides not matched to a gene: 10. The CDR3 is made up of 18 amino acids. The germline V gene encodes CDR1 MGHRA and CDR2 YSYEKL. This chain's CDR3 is CASSPGLAGGKKNNEQFF. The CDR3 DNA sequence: TGCGCCAGCAGCCCCGGACTAGCGGGGGGCAAAAAAAACAATGAGCAGTTCTTC.

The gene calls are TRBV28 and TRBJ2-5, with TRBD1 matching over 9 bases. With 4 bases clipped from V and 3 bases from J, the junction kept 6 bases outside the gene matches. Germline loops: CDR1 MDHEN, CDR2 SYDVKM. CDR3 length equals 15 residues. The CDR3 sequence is CASSSPGTGKETQYF. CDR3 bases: TGTGCCAGCAGTTCACCCGGGACAGGGAAAGAGACCCAGTACTTC.

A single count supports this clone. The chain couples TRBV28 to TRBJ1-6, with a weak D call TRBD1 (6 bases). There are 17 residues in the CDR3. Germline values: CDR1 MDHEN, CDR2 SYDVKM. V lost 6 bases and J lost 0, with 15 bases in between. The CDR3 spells CASSPGQRRSYNSPLHF. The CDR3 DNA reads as TGTGCCAGCAGCCCTGGACAGCGGCGCTCCTATAATTCACCCCTCCACTTT.

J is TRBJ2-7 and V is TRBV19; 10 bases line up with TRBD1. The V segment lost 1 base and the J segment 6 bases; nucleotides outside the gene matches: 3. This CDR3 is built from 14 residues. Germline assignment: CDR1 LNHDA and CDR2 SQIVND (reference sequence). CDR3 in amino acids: CASSIGQGASEQYF. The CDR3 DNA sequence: TGTGCCAGTAGTATAGGACAGGGGGCATCCGAGCAGTACTTC.

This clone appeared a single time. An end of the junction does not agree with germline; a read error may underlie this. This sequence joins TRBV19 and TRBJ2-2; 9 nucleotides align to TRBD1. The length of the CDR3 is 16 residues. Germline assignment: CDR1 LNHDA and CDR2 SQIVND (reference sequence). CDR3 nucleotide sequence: TGTGCCAGTAGTCCCGAGGGACAGGGTGGCACCGGGGGGCTGTTTTTT. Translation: CASSPEGQGGTGGLFF.

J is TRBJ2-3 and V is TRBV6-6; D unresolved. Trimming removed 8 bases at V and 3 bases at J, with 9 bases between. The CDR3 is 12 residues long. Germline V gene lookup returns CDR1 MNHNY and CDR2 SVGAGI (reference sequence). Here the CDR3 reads CASSPNTDTQYF. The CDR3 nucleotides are TGTGCCAGCTCGCCTAATACAGATACGCAGTATTTT.

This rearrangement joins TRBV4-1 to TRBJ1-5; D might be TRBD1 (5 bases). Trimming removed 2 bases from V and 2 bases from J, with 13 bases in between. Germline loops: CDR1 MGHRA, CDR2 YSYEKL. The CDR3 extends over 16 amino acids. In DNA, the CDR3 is TGCGCCAGCAGCCAAAGGGGCATGGGACGCAATCAGCCCCAGCATTTT. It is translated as CASSQRGMGRNQPQHF.

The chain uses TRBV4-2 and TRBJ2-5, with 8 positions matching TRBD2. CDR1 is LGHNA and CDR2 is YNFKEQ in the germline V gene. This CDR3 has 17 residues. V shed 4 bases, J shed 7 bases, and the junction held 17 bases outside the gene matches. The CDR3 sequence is CASSPSPGGGASLTQYF. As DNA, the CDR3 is TGTGCCAGCAGCCCCTCCCCGGGAGGGGGGGCTTCGTTGACCCAGTACTTC.

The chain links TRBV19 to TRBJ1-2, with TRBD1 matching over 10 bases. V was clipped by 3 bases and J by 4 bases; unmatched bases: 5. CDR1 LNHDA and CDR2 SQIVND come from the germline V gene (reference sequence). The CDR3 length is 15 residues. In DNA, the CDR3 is TGTGCCAGTAGTATGGGACAGGGGTTGAGCTATGGCTACACCTTC. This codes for CASSMGQGLSYGYTF. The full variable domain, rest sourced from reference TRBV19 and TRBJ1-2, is DGGITQSPKYLFRKEGQNVTLSCEQNLNHDAMYWYRQDPGQGLRLIYYSQIVNDFQKGDIAEGYSVSREKKESFPLTVTSAQKNPTAFYLCASSMGQGLSYGYTFGSGTRLTVV.

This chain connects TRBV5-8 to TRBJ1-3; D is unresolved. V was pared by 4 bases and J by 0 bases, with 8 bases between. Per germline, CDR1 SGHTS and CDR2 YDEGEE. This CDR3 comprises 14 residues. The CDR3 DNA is TGTGCCAGCAGCCTGCCTGACTCTGGAAACACCATATATTTT. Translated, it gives CASSLPDSGNTIYF. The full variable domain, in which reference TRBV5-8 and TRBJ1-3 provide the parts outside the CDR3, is EAGVTQSPTHLIKTRGQQATLRCSPISGHTSVYWYQQALGLGLQFLLWYDEGEERNRGNFPPRFSGRQFPNYSSELNVNALELEDSALYLCASSLPDSGNTIYFGEGSWLTVV.

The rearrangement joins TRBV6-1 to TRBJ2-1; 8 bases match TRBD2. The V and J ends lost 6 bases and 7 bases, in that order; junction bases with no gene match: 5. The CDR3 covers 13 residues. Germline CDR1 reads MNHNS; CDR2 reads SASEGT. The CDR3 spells CASSRGGRNEQFF. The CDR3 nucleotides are TGTGCCAGCAGCCGGGGGGGGAGGAATGAGCAGTTCTTC.

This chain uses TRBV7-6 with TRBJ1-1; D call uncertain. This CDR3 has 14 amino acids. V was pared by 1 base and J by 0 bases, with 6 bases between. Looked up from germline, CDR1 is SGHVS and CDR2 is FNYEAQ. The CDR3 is CASSLDRLNTEAFF. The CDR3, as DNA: TGTGCCAGCAGCTTAGACAGACTGAACACTGAAGCTTTCTTT.

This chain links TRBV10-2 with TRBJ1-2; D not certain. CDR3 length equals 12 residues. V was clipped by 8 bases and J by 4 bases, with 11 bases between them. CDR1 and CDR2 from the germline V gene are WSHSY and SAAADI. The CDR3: CASLTDAYGYTF. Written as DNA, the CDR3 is TGCGCCAGCCTGACGGACGCCTATGGCTACACCTTC.

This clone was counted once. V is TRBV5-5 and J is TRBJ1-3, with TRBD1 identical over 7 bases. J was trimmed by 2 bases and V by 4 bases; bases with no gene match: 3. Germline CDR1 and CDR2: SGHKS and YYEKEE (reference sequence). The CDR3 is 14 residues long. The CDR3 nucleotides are TGTGCCAGCAGCCCAGACAGGGCTGGAAACACCATATATTTT. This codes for CASSPDRAGNTIYF.

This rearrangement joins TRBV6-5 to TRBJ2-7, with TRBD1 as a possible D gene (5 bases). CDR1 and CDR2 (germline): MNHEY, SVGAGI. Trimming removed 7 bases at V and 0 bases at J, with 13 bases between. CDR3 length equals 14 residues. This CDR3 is CASKTETFSYEQYF. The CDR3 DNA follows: TGTGCCAGCAAGACAGAGACTTTCTCCTACGAGCAGTACTTC.

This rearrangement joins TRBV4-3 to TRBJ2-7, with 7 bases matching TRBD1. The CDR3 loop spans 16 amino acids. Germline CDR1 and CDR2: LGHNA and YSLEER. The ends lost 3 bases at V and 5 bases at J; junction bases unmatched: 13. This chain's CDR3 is CASSHSHRGTGNEQYF. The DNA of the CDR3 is TGCGCCAGCAGCCACTCTCACAGGGGTACGGGAAACGAGCAGTACTTC.

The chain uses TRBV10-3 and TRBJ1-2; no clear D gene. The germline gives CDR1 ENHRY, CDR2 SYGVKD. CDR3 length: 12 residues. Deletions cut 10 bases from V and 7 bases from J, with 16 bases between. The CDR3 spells CATKTGSGGYTF. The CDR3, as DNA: TGTGCCACAAAGACCGGGAGTGGTGGCTACACCTTC.

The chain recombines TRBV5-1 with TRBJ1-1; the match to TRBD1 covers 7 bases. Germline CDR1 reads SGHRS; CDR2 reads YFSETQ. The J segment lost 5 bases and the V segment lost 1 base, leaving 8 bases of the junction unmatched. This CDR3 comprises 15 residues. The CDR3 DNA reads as TGCGCCAGCAGCTTGATCGGGACAGTTGGAACTGAAGCTTTCTTT. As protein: CASSLIGTVGTEAFF.

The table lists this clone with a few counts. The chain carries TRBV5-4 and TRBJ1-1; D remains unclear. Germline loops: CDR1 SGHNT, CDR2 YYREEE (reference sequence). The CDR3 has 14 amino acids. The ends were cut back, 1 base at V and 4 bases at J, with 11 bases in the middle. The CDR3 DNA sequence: TGTGCCAGCAGCTTGCCCGGGGATATCACTGAAGCTTTCTTT. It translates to CASSLPGDITEAFF.

This chain's CDR3 is CASSMKIGINTYEQYF. CDR3 sequence (DNA): TGTGCCAGTAGTATGAAGATAGGGATAAACACCTACGAGCAGTACTTC. The chain is built from TRBV19 and TRBJ2-7; D is unclear. The CDR3 consists of 16 residues. Germline CDR1 is LNHDA and CDR2 is SQIVND (reference sequence). V was pared by 3 bases and J by 2 bases, with 17 bases between.

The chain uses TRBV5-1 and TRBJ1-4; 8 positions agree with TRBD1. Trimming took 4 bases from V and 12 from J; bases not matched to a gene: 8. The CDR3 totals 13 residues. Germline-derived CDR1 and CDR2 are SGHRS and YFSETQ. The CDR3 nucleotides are TGCGCCAGCAGCGGAGGACAGGGCGGGGAACTGTTTTTT. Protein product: CASSGGQGGELFF.

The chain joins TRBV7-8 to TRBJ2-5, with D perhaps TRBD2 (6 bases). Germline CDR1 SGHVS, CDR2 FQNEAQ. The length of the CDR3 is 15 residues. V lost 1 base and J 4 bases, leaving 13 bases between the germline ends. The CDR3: CASSLVTSRRETQYF. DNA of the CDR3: TGTGCCAGCAGCTTAGTAACTAGCAGGCGAGAGACCCAGTACTTC.

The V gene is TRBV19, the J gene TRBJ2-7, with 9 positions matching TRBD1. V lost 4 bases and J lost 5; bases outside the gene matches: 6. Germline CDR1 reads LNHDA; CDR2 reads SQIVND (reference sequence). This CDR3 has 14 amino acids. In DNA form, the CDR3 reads TGTGCCAGTAGTAACCGGGACAGGGTTAACGAGCAGTACTTC. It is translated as CASSNRDRVNEQYF.

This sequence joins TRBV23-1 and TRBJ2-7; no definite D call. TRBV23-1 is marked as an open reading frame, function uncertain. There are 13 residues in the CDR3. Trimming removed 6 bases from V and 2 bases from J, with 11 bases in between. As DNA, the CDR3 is TGCGCCAGCAGGCAACTACGGACCTACGAGCAGTACTTC. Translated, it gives CASRQLRTYEQYF.

CDR3 nucleotide sequence: TGTGCCATCAGTTTACAGGGGAACACTGAAGCTTTCTTT. Encoded protein: CAISLQGNTEAFF. This rearrangement joins TRBV10-3 to TRBJ1-1; weak D call: TRBD1 (6 bases). Germline values: CDR1 ENHRY, CDR2 SYGVKD. Trimming cost V 5 bases and J 1 base, with 8 bases left between them. CDR3 length equals 13 residues.